The 5 T cell receptor beta chains in this list originate from one sample, sequenced in a study of cytotoxic CD8 clonotypes in ibrutinib-treated CLL. Repertoires were generated with immunoSEQ multiplex PCR, while TCRdb's copy carries only in-frame clones and drops some. There are tens of thousands of clones in the sample; 55% to 65% occur only once, and 20% lies in the top ten. This material consisted of PBMCs, taken after 24 months of ibrutinib treatment. The receptors stem from a human donor with chronic lymphocytic leukemia.

The V and J genes are TRBV6-1 and TRBJ2-1; 10 bases are shared with TRBD1. The V and J ends lost 2 bases and 5 bases, in that order; junction bases with no gene match: 9. The CDR3 runs to 17 residues. Germline CDR1 MNHNS, CDR2 SASEGT. The CDR3 DNA follows: TGTGCCAGCAGTGAAAAGACCCGGGACAGGGGCCACAATGAGCAGTTCTTC. Its protein product is CASSEKTRDRGHNEQFF.

The V gene is TRBV27, the J gene TRBJ2-3; the D is unclear. Germline values: CDR1 MNHEY, CDR2 SMNVEV (reference sequence). V was cut by 3 bases and J by 0 bases, with 10 bases left in between. The CDR3 runs 15 residues. CDR3 protein: CASSFSSTSTDTQYF. The DNA of the CDR3 is TGTGCCAGCAGTTTCTCCTCCACTAGCACAGATACGCAGTATTTT.

The chain couples TRBV18 to TRBJ1-1; perhaps TRBD1 as D (5 bases). The CDR3 covers 13 residues. Trimming left V 3 bases short and J 1 base short, with 6 bases between. Germline-derived CDR1 and CDR2 are KGHSH and LQKENI. CDR3 residues: CASSPGQNTEAFF. CDR3 coding DNA: TGTGCCAGCTCACCCGGACAGAACACTGAAGCTTTCTTT.

The table lists this clone with a few counts. This chain uses TRBV18 with TRBJ2-5; D unresolved. This CDR3 spans 13 amino acids. Germline V gives CDR1 KGHSH, CDR2 LQKENI. The germline V and J ends were trimmed by 0 bases and 3 bases, with 5 bases remaining between them. CDR3 region: CASSPPEKETQYF. CDR3 DNA: TGTGCCAGCTCACCACCGGAAAAAGAGACCCAGTACTTC.

This sequence joins TRBV6-6 and TRBJ2-1; the D is unclear. V shed 7 bases and J shed 0 bases, with 10 bases lying between them. CDR1 and CDR2 (germline): MNHNY, SVGAGI (reference sequence). The CDR3 loop spans 14 amino acids. The CDR3 sequence: CASKGESSYNEQFF. As DNA, the CDR3 is TGTGCCAGCAAGGGTGAGAGCTCCTACAATGAGCAGTTCTTC.